Listed here is a single T cell receptor beta chain. Its target antigen remains unknown. The input lacks base qualities; no much larger clone sits a single base away. The time point label here, explained by the study, means: tumor resected at nephrectomy. The treatment or condition label on this specimen signifies: 15 Gy SBRT to primary tumor, nephrectomy 4 weeks later. The samples were drawn from a clinical trial, where primary renal cell carcinomas were treated with 15 Gy of stereotactic body radiation therapy and then removed by nephrectomy 4 weeks afterward. All patients had renal cell carcinoma with clear cell pathology. The tumors were dissociated mechanically, digested with collagenase/hyaluronidase at 37 degrees C, processed in gentleMACS C tubes, and kept in liquid nitrogen. Genomic DNA for TCR sequencing was prepared using the QIAamp DNA Blood Mini Kit (Qiagen). The analyses included just those samples that passed every quality control check.

The sample originates from a study of radiation and T cells in renal cell carcinoma (dated by TCRdb to the early 2020s). With respect to the entire study: A total of around 50 samples underwent TCR beta sequencing, made up of some 26 tumors and some 27 peripheral blood samples. In the 55 or so samples combined, some 4 million unique CDR3 nucleotide sequences were found, encoding 3,000,000 or so unique CDR3 amino acid sequences. Findings and caveats that apply to the study as a whole: Compared with controls, irradiated tumors had higher TCR clonality, as the top 100 clonotypes made up an average of about 50% of the repertoire, versus around 45% in nephrectomy-only tumors. Compared with control tumors, irradiated tumors had a greater number of dominant CDR3 motifs, and those motifs took up a bigger portion of the repertoire. Because no pretreatment tumor biopsies were available, whether clonotypes were present in the tumor at baseline could not be determined. Only small tumor regions of about 0.91 g were available, so intratumoral heterogeneity was not captured. Top tumor clonotypes rose in blood from baseline to 2 weeks post-radiation, then contracted by 4 weeks, suggesting transient expansion of tumor-resident clones. Effects of radiation dose or scheduling on the TCR repertoire could not be addressed with the single-armed trial design.

TCR beta libraries were generated from genomic DNA with the immunoSEQ kit, following the manufacturer's recommendations. To prepare the libraries, a first multiplex PCR with proprietary primers was run, followed by a second PCR that added unique barcodes, and a bead cleanup was done after each round. A positive control reaction and a negative control reaction, both provided in the kit, were run with every batch of samples. The final libraries underwent checking on an Agilent 4200 TapeStation D1000 ScreenTape, volumetric pooling, and quantification by qPCR. Sequencing was performed on an Illumina NextSeq500 using a MidOutput 150-cycle cartridge, with 156 Read1 cycles, 15 Index1 cycles, and the kit custom primers. The pooled library was loaded at 0.8 to 1 pM, and about 21% PhiX control was spiked in. From the authors' description of their analysis: The vendor-processed data were analyzed in R, and a clonotype was defined as all T cells that share the same CDR3 nucleotide sequence. In the clone abundance analyses, frequencies in each sample were normalized to that sample's 10,000 most abundant clones. Public T cell clones, which averaged fewer than five per sample, were removed prior to analysis. ImmunoMap was used for dominant motif analysis with the PAM10 matrix, a gap penalty of 30, and a homology threshold of 0.3, and any motif reaching a cumulative frequency of at least 0.01 was considered dominant. Tumor-enriched and baseline blood-enriched clonotypes were defined by at least a 32-fold difference in abundance between compartments. The Baroni-Urbani and Buser coefficient was used to measure tumor-blood repertoire similarity, and groups were compared with two-tailed Wilcoxon tests in R. This is the immuneACCESS table as TCRdb keeps it, with only in-frame sequences that have V and J called. A part of the clones is gone; compared with another copy, unresolved V genes explain less than half, and the rest is unexplained. V, J and clone size reflect that table, while D and trimming were determined from the DNA. In this sample the table shows about 22,000 clones, 47% of which occur a single time. The ten largest clonotypes hold approximately 16% of the sample.

Trimming costs V 5 bases and J 2 bases, and their ends lie 16 bases apart. The CDR3 spans 16 residues, from the cysteine through the phenylalanine. The read is trimmed to its CDR3 DNA, 48 bases read in frame from base 1. From the germline V gene (reference sequence), CDR1 is SEHNR and CDR2 is FQNEAQ. The chain links TRBV7-9 with TRBJ1-5; no D gene is confidently identified. This sequence was found in a woman aged 45-60 years with renal cell carcinoma. The sequencing here drew on tumor tissue, taken from a patient whose treatment included radiotherapy and nephrectomy. The sequenced DNA: TGTGCCAGCAGCCTGGACTTGCTCGGGGGCAATCAGCCCCAGCATTTT. This encodes CASSLDLLGGNQPQHF. The variable domain in full, with residues beyond the CDR3 obtained from the reference TRBV7-9 and TRBJ1-5 genes, is DTGVSQNPRHKITKRGQNVTFRCDPISEHNRLYWYRQTLGQGPEFLTYFQNEAQLEKSRLLSDRFSAERPKGSFSTLEIQRTEQGDSAMYLCASSLDLLGGNQPQHFGDGTRLSIL.